The 21 T cell receptor beta chains presented below share a single source sample, sequenced in a study of blood T cell repertoires in COVID-19. Sequenced by immunoSEQ multiplex PCR; TCRdb stores in-frame clones only, minus some. The table lists almost 300,000 clones, around 92% of them singletons. Sequencing used peripheral blood. Receptor source: a woman in her thirties with COVID-19, enrolled during active disease.

The V gene is TRBV7-2, the J gene TRBJ1-2, with TRBD1 identical over 12 bases. CDR3 size: 16 residues. With 2 bases clipped from V and 8 bases from J, the junction kept 9 bases outside the gene matches. The germline CDR1 and CDR2 sequences are SGHTA and FQGNSA. CDR3 coding DNA: TGTGCCAGCAGCTTATTCTTGGGACAGGGGGCGGAAGGCTACACCTTC. This translates into CASSLFLGQGAEGYTF. The full variable domain, with the rest looked up from reference TRBV7-2 and TRBJ1-2, is GAGVSQSPSNKVTEKGKDVELRCDPISGHTALYWYRQSLGQGLEFLIYFQGNSAPDKSGLPSDRFSAERTGGSVSTLTIQRTQQEDSAVYLCASSLFLGQGAEGYTFGSGTRLTVV.

V is TRBV4-2 and J is TRBJ1-1; TRBD1 aligns across 7 bases. This CDR3 spans 13 amino acids. Germline V lookup: CDR1 LGHNA, CDR2 YNFKEQ. V trimming: 1 base; J trimming: 6 bases; junction bases outside the gene matches: 2. This CDR3 reads CASSQGQGPEAFF. CDR3 bases: TGTGCCAGCAGCCAAGGACAGGGCCCTGAAGCTTTCTTT.

The chain carries TRBV7-9 and TRBJ2-3; TRBD1 matches at 11 bases. The V gene's germline CDR1 is SEHNR and CDR2 FQNEAQ (reference sequence). The CDR3 has 15 residues. The V gene end was trimmed by 3 bases and the J gene end by 4 bases; junction bases not matched to a gene: 3. CDR3 in DNA: TGTGCCAGCAGCTTCATGGGACAGGGGGCAGATACGCAGTATTTT. Protein product: CASSFMGQGADTQYF.

This sequence joins TRBV24-1 and TRBJ2-1; D perhaps matches TRBD1 (5 bases). Germline V gene sequence: CDR1 KGHDR, CDR2 SFDVKD. The CDR3 is made up of 15 amino acids. V gave up 1 base and J gave up 2 bases, with 8 bases separating them. The CDR3 bases are TGTGCCACCAGTGATTTTAGGGGCGCCTACAATGAGCAGTTCTTC. It specifies CATSDFRGAYNEQFF.

This clone was counted between two and nine times. The chain combines TRBV6-2 or TRBV6-3 with TRBJ1-1, with 11 bases aligning to TRBD1. There are 14 residues in the CDR3. The V segment lost 2 bases and the J segment 8 bases; nucleotides outside the gene matches: 4. CDR1 and CDR2 from the germline V gene are MNHEY and SVGEGT. CDR3 in amino acids: CASSYTGQGAEAFF. For the CDR3, the DNA is TGTGCCAGCAGTTACACCGGACAGGGGGCCGAAGCTTTCTTT.

This rearrangement joins TRBV29-1 to TRBJ2-5; TRBD1 is a possible D gene (5 bases). Per the germline V gene, CDR1 is SQVTM and CDR2 is ANQGSEA. This CDR3 spans 14 amino acids. The V and J ends lost 2 bases and 0 bases respectively, with 10 bases between them. CDR3 nucleotides: TGCAGCGTTGAAAGGGGCAGGAACCAAGAGACCCAGTACTTC. It encodes CSVERGRNQETQYF.

The DNA for the CDR3 is TGTGCCAGTAGTTGGGCTAGCGTTGATGAGCAGTTCTTC. Encoded protein: CASSWASVDEQFF. This rearrangement joins TRBV19 to TRBJ2-1; D may be TRBD2 (6 bases). The CDR3 covers 13 residues. V lost 5 bases to trimming and J lost 8 bases, with 13 bases between them. CDR1 LNHDA and CDR2 SQIVND come from the germline V gene (reference sequence).

The chain combines TRBV6-5 with TRBJ2-2; possible D gene TRBD2, 5 bases. Germline CDR1 is MNHEY and CDR2 is SVGAGI. The CDR3 extends over 14 amino acids. V lost 8 bases and J 6 bases, leaving 16 bases between the germline ends. DNA of the CDR3: TGTGCCAGCCGGTGGGAGATTAGGGCCGGGGAGCTGTTTTTT. The encoded protein is CASRWEIRAGELFF.

The CDR3 sequence is CASSRGSNYGYTF. CDR3 bases: TGTGCCAGCAGCCGTGGGAGTAACTATGGCTACACCTTC. The chain uses TRBV5-4 and TRBJ1-2; the D is unclear. Looked up from germline, CDR1 is SGHNT and CDR2 is YYREEE (reference sequence). The CDR3 covers 13 residues. V was shortened by 4 bases and J by 1 base, with 8 bases between the two germline ends.

A single count supports this clone. The CDR3 here is CATRAGTGGYHQPQHF. Here the CDR3 DNA reads TGTGCCACCAGAGCCGGGACAGGGGGCTATCATCAGCCCCAGCATTTT. V gene TRBV24-1 combines with J gene TRBJ1-5; TRBD1 matches at 12 bases. CDR3 length equals 16 residues. CDR1 and CDR2 from the germline V gene are KGHDR and SFDVKD. V dropped 7 bases and J dropped 5; count of bases not matched to a gene: 8.

The V call is TRBV6-5, the J call TRBJ1-3; 10 nucleotides match TRBD1. V trimming: 10 bases; J trimming: 1 base; junction bases outside the gene matches: 7. The CDR3 loop spans 15 amino acids. Germline V gene sequence: CDR1 MNHEY, CDR2 SVGAGI. The CDR3 loop reads CATDRGSFSGNTIYF. The CDR3 nucleotides read TGTGCCACGGACAGGGGGTCTTTTTCTGGAAACACCATATATTTT.

The chain uses TRBV7-9 and TRBJ1-1, with D uncertain. In germline, CDR1 is SEHNR, CDR2 FQNEAQ (reference sequence). The CDR3 extends over 14 amino acids. Trimming pared 5 bases from V and 11 bases from J, leaving 21 bases between. CDR3 protein: CASSPANDARRAFF. CDR3 coding DNA: TGTGCCAGCAGCCCAGCGAATGACGCACGAAGGGCTTTCTTT. The full variable domain, with the rest looked up from reference TRBV7-9 and TRBJ1-1, is DTGVSQNPRHKITKRGQNVTFRCDPISEHNRLYWYRQTLGQGPEFLTYFQNEAQLEKSRLLSDRFSAERPKGSFSTLEIQRTEQGDSAMYLCASSPANDARRAFFGQGTRLTVV.

The rearrangement links TRBV9 to TRBJ2-1, with 7 positions matching TRBD2. CDR1 is SGDLS and CDR2 is YYNGEE in the germline V gene. V lost 1 base to trimming and J lost 4 bases; unmatched junction nucleotides: 8. The CDR3 consists of 16 residues. CDR3 DNA sequence: TGTGCCAGCAGCGTAAGGGGACTAAGGGGTTACAATGAGCAGTTCTTC. It specifies CASSVRGLRGYNEQFF.

The CDR3 bases are TGTGCCAGCAAAAGGACAGGGGACTCCTACGAGCAGTACTTC. Residues: CASKRTGDSYEQYF. The chain links TRBV27 to TRBJ2-7, with 9 nucleotides matching TRBD1. The germline gives CDR1 MNHEY, CDR2 SMNVEV (reference sequence). The CDR3 runs to 14 residues. Trimming cost V 7 bases and J 0 bases; bases outside gene matches: 4.

This chain uses TRBV2 with TRBJ2-2; D is uncertain. CDR1 is SNHLY and CDR2 is FYNNEI in the germline V gene. This CDR3 contains 16 residues. Trimming shortened V by 6 bases and J by 0 bases, and 14 bases separated the two germline ends. Written as DNA, the CDR3 is TGTGCCAGCAGGGAGATTGGCAAAGCGAACACCGGGGAGCTGTTTTTT. It encodes CASREIGKANTGELFF. Filled out from reference TRBV2 and TRBJ2-2, the complete variable domain reads EPEVTQTPSHQVTQMGQEVILRCVPISNHLYFYWYRQILGQKVEFLVSFYNNEISEKSEIFDDQFSVERPDGSNFTLKIRSTKLEDSAMYFCASREIGKANTGELFFGEGSRLTVL.

The chain uses TRBV5-4 and TRBJ2-7; weak D call: TRBD2 (7 bases). V gave up 4 bases and J gave up 1 base, with 18 bases separating them. The CDR3 length is 16 residues. The germline V gene encodes CDR1 SGHNT and CDR2 YYREEE (reference sequence). CDR3 bases: TGTGCCAGCAGCGGGGGAGGGGGGCTCGGTTCCTACGAGCAGTACTTC. The encoded protein is CASSGGGGLGSYEQYF.

V is TRBV19 and J is TRBJ1-2; TRBD1 matches at 10 bases. The germline gives CDR1 LNHDA, CDR2 SQIVND (reference sequence). The CDR3 extends over 15 amino acids. The V and J ends lost 4 bases and 4 bases, in that order; junction bases with no gene match: 6. Written as DNA, the CDR3 is TGTGCCAGTAGTAGAGGGACAGGGGCCTTCTATGGCTACACCTTC. Amino acids: CASSRGTGAFYGYTF.

The gene calls are TRBV24-1 and TRBJ2-2, with 8 nucleotides matching TRBD1. CDR3 length equals 16 residues. CDR1 is KGHDR, CDR2 SFDVKD, per germline. V was clipped by 3 bases and J by 3 bases; unmatched bases: 5. CDR3 bases: TGTGCCACCAGTGATCAAGGACAGGGCGACACCGGGGAGCTGTTTTTT. This translates into CATSDQGQGDTGELFF.

J is TRBJ2-1 and V is TRBV27, with 7 bases fitting TRBD2. Germline loops: CDR1 MNHEY, CDR2 SMNVEV (reference sequence). The CDR3 sequence is 16 residues long. The V gene end was trimmed by 2 bases and the J gene end by 6 bases; junction bases not matched to a gene: 10. The CDR3 DNA reads as TGTGCCAGCAGTTTAGTAGGAGCGGGGATTGGCAATGAGCAGTTCTTC. Translation gives CASSLVGAGIGNEQFF.

V gene TRBV5-1 combines with J gene TRBJ1-2; D not resolved. Per germline, CDR1 SGHRS and CDR2 YFSETQ. V was cut by 1 base and J by 6 bases, with 13 bases left in between. CDR3 length: 14 residues. Here the CDR3 DNA reads TGCGCCAGCAGCTTGTACGGCGGGGAGGATGGCTACACCTTC. Amino acids: CASSLYGGEDGYTF.

V usage is TRBV14 and J usage is TRBJ1-3, with unresolved D. Between the trimmed V and J ends, which lost 6 bases and 0 bases, there was a span of 6 bases. CDR1 and CDR2 from the germline V gene are SGHDN and FVKESK. This CDR3 is built from 13 residues. In DNA form, the CDR3 reads TGTGCCAGCAGTATCTACTCTGGAAACACCATATATTTT. Protein: CASSIYSGNTIYF.